This entry concerns a single TCR beta chain. The data belong to a study of blood T cell repertoires in COVID-19. Repertoires were generated with immunoSEQ multiplex PCR, while TCRdb's copy carries only in-frame clones and drops some. The data contain 350,000 to 400,000 clones, approximately 90% of them singletons. V lost 2 bases and J lost 6; bases outside the gene matches: 8. CDR3 length: 16 amino acids. Germline V gene sequence: CDR1 LNHNV, CDR2 YYDKDF (reference sequence). The V gene is TRBV15, the J gene TRBJ1-5; 9 nucleotides line up with TRBD1. Material: PBMCs or T cells enriched from blood (not recorded which). The sequence derives from a woman between 40 and 55 years old who had been exposed to COVID-19. CDR3 sequence: CATSRSRDRVGQPQHF. For the CDR3, the DNA is TGTGCCACCAGCAGATCCCGGGACAGGGTTGGTCAGCCCCAGCATTTT. Full variable domain (remainder filled in from reference TRBV15 and TRBJ1-5): DAMVIQNPRYQVTQFGKPVTLSCSQTLNHNVMYWYQQKSSQAPKLLFHYYDKDFNNEADTPDNFQSRRPNTSFCFLDIRSPGLGDTAMYLCATSRSRDRVGQPQHFGDGTRLSIL.